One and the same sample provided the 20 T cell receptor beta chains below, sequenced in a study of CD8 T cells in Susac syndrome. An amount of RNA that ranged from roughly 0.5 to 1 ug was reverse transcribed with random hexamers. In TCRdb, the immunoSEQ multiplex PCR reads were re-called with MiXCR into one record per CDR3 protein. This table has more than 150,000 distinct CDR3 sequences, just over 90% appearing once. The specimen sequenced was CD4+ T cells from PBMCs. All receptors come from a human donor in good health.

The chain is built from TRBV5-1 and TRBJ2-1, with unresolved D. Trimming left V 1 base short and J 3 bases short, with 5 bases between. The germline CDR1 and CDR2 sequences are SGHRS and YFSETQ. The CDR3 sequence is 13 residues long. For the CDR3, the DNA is TGCGCCAGCAGCTTGCCGATCTACAATGAGCAGTTCTTC. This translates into CASSLPIYNEQFF.

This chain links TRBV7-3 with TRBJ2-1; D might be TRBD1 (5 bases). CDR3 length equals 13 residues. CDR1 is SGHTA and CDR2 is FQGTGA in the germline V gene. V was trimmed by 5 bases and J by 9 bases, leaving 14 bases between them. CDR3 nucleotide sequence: TGTGCCAGCAGCCCGACCCGTAGGGGTGAGCAGTTCTTC. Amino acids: CASSPTRRGEQFF.

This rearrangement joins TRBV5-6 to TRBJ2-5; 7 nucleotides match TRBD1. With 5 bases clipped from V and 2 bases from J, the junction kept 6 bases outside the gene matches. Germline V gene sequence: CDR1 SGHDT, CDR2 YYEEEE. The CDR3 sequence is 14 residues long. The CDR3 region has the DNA TGTGCCAGCAGTTCCGGGACAGTACAAGAGACCCAGTACTTC. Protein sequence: CASSSGTVQETQYF.

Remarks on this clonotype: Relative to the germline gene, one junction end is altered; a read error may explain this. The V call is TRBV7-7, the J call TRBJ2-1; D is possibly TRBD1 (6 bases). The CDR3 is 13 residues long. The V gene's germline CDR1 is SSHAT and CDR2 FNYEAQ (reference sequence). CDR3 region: CASSRTGLGEQFF. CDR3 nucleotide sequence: TGTGCTAGCAGCCGCACAGGGTTAGGTGAGCAGTTCTTC.

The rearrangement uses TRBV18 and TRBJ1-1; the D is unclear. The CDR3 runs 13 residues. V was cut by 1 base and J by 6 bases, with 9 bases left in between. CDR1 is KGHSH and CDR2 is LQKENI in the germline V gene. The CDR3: CASSPREGPEAFF. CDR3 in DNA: TGTGCCAGCTCACCACGGGAAGGGCCTGAAGCTTTCTTT. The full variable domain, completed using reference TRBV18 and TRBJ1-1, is NAGVMQNPRHLVRRRGQEARLRCSPMKGHSHVYWYRQLPEEGLKFMVYLQKENIIDESGMPKERFSAEFPKEGPSILRIQQVVRGDSAAYFCASSPREGPEAFFGQGTRLTVV.

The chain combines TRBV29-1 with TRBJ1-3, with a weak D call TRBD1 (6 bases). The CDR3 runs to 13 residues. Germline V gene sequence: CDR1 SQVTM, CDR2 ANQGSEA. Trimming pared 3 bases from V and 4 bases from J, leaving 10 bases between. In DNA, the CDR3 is TGCAGCGTTGAGCAGGGGTACGGAAACACCATATATTTT. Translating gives CSVEQGYGNTIYF.

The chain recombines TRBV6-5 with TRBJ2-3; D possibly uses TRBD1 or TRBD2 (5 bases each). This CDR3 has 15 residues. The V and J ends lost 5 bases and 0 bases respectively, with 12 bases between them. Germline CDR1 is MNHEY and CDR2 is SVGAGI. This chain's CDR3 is CASSKLGASTDTQYF. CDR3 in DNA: TGTGCCAGCAGTAAACTAGGGGCTAGCACAGATACGCAGTATTTT.

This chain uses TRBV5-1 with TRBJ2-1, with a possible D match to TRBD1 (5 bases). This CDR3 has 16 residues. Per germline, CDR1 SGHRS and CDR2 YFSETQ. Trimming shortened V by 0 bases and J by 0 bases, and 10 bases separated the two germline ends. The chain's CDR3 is CASSLGTGSSYNEQFF. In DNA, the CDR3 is TGCGCCAGCAGCTTGGGAACAGGTAGCTCCTACAATGAGCAGTTCTTC.

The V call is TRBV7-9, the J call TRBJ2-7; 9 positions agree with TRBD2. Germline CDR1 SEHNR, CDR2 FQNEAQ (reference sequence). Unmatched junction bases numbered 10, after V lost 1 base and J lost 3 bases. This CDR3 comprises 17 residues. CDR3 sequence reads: CASSLGSAGGLFYEQYF. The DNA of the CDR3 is TGTGCCAGCAGCTTAGGATCAGCGGGGGGCCTGTTCTACGAGCAGTACTTC.

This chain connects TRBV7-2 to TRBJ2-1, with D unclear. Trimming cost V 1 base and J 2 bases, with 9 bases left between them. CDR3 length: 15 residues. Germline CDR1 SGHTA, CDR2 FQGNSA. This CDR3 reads CASSLGPQTYNEQFF. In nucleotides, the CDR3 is TGTGCCAGCAGCTTAGGCCCCCAAACCTACAATGAGCAGTTCTTC.

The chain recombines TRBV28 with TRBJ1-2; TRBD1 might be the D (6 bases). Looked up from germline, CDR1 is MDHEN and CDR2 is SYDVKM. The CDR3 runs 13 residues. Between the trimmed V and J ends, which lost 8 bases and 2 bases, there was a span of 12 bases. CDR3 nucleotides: TGTGCCAGCCGTAAAACAGGGAACTATGGCTACACCTTC. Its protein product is CASRKTGNYGYTF.

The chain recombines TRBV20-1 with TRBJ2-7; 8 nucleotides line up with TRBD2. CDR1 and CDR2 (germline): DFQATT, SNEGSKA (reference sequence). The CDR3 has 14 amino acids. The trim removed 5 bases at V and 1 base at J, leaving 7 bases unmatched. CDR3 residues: CSAYHAGGSYEQYF. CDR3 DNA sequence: TGCAGTGCTTACCACGCGGGAGGTTCCTACGAGCAGTACTTC.

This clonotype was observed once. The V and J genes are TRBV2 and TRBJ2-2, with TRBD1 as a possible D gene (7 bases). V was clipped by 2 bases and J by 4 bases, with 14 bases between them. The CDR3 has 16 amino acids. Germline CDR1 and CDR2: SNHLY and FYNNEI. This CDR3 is CASSEYRQGGTGELFF. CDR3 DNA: TGTGCCAGCAGTGAATACAGACAGGGAGGCACCGGGGAGCTGTTTTTT.

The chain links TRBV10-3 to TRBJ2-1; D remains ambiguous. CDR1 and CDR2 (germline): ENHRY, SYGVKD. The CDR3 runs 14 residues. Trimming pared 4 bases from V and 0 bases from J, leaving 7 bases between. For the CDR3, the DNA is TGTGCCATCAGTGTGGGAAGCTCCTACAATGAGCAGTTCTTC. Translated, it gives CAISVGSSYNEQFF.

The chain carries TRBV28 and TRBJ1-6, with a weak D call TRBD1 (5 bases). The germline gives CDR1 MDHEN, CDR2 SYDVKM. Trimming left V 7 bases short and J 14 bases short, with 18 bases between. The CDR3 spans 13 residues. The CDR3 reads CASTGTQYKALHF. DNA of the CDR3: TGTGCCAGCACCGGGACCCAGTATAAGGCCCTCCACTTT.

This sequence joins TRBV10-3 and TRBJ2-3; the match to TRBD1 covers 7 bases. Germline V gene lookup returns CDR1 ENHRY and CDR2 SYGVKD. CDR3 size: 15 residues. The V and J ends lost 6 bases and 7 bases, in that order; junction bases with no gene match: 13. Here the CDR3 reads CAIRNPGQLSNTQYF. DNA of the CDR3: TGTGCCATCAGGAACCCGGGACAGTTGTCTAATACGCAGTATTTT.

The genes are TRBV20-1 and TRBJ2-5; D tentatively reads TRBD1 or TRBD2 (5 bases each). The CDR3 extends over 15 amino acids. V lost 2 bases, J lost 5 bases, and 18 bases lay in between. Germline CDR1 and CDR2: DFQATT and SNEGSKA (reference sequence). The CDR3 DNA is TGCAGTGCTAGACTCGGGCCTTCCAGGGAGGAGACCCAGTACTTC. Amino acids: CSARLGPSREETQYF.

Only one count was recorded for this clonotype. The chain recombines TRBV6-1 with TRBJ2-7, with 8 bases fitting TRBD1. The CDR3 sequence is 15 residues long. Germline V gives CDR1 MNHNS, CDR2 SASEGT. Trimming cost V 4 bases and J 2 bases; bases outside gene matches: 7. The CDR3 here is CASSVADRATYEQYF. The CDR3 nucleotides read TGTGCCAGCAGTGTGGCGGACAGGGCAACCTACGAGCAGTACTTC.

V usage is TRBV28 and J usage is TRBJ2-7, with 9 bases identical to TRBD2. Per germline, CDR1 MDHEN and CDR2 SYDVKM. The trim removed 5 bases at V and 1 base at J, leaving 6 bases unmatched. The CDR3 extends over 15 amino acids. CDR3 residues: CASSRFLAGSYEQYF. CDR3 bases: TGTGCCAGCAGTCGATTTCTAGCGGGGTCCTACGAGCAGTACTTC.

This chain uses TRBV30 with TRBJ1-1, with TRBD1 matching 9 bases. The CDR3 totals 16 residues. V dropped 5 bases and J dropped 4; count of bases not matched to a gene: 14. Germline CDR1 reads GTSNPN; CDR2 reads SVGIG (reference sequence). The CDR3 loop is CAWEPVPGTGSTEAFF. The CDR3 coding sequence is TGTGCCTGGGAACCAGTACCGGGGACAGGGTCCACTGAAGCTTTCTTT.